This TCR beta chain was sequenced for a study of CD8 T cells in ankylosing spondylitis. Points from the study as a whole: Characteristic of ankylosing spondylitis blood, it appeared, was a TCR beta motif comprising about eight highly homologous variants. Clones linked to disease, bearing a CD8+ phenotype, were relatively rare in peripheral blood. Disease-associated clones were reportedly significantly overrepresented in matched ankylosing spondylitis synovial fluid.

Germline CDR1 is MNHEY and CDR2 is SVGAGI. There are 13 residues in the CDR3. V was cut by 4 bases and J by 3 bases, with 6 bases left in between. Using its own MiXCR run on the 5' RACE reads, TCRdb lists one record per CDR3 protein. The sample shows under 850,000 distinct CDR3 sequences, around a fifth of them seen only once. This clonotype was detected a few times. The target antigen is unknown. Sequenced material: blood, either unsorted or a sorted T cell fraction (not recorded which). The TCR was taken from a male donor with ankylosing spondylitis. This rearrangement joins TRBV6-5 to TRBJ2-2, with a weak D call TRBD1 (6 bases). The CDR3 loop is CASSWTDTGELFF. The CDR3 region has the DNA TGTGCCAGCAGTTGGACAGACACCGGGGAGCTGTTTTTT.